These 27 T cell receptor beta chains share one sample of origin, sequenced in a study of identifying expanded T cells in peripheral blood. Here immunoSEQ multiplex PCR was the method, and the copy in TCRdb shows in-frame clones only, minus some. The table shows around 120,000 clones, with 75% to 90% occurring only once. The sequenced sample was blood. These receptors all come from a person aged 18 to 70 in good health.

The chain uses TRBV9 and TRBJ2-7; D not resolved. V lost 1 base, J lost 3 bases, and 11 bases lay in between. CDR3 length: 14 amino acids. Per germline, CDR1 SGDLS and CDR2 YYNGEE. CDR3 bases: TGTGCCAGCAGCGTATCCATGGGGTACTACGAGCAGTACTTC. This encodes CASSVSMGYYEQYF.

DNA of the CDR3: TGTGCCTGGAGAAGGGGAGGGAACAACTACGAGCAGTACTTC. Translated, it gives CAWRRGGNNYEQYF. This chain connects TRBV30 to TRBJ2-7, with 7 positions matching TRBD2. Germline V gene lookup returns CDR1 GTSNPN and CDR2 SVGIG (reference sequence). Losses at the gene ends were 3 bases for V and 3 bases for J; bases not matched to a gene: 8. The CDR3 length is 14 residues. The complete variable domain, with remaining parts taken from reference TRBV30 and TRBJ2-7, reads SQTIHQWPATLVQPVGSPLSLECTVEGTSNPNLYWYRQAAGRGLQLLFYSVGIGQISSEVPQNLSASRPQDRQFILSSKKLLLSDSGFYLCAWRRGGNNYEQYFGPGTRLTVT.

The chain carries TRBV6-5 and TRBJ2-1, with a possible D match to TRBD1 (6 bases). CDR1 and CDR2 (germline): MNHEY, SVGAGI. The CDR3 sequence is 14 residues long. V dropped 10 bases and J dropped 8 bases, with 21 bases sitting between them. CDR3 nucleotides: TGTGCCACCAACCGAGTAAGGGGGAGCGATGAGCAGTTCTTC. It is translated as CATNRVRGSDEQFF.

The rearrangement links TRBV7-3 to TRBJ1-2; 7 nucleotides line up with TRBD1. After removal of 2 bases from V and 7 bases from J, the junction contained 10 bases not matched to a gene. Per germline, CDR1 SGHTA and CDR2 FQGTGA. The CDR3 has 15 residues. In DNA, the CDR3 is TGTGCCAGCAGCTTATACCTCGACAGGGTAAGTGGCTACACCTTC. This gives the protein CASSLYLDRVSGYTF.

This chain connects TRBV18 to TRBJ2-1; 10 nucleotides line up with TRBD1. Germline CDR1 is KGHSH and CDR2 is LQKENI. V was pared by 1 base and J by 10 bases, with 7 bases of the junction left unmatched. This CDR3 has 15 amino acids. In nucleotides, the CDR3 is TGTGCCAGCTCACCACGCAGGACAGGGGGTCGGGAGCAGTTCTTC. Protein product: CASSPRRTGGREQFF.

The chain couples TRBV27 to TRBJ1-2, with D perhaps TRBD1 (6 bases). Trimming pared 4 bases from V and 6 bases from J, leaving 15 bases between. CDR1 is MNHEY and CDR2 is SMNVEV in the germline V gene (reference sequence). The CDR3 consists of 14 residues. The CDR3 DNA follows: TGTGCCAGCAGTTGGGGCGGGGGCGCGGATGGCTACACCTTC. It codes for CASSWGGGADGYTF.

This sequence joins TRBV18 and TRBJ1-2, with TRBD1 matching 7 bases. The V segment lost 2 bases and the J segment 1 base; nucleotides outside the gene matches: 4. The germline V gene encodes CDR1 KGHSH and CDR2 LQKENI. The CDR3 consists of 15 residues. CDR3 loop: CASSPSGTVNYGYTF. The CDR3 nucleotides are TGTGCCAGCTCACCATCAGGGACAGTTAACTATGGCTACACCTTC.

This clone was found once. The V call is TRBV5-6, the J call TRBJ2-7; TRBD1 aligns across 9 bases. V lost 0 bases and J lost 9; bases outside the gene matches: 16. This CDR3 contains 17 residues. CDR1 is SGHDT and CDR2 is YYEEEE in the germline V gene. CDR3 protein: CASSLGSPGQGYFGQYF. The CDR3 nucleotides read TGTGCCAGCAGCTTGGGATCTCCGGGACAGGGATATTTCGGGCAGTACTTC.

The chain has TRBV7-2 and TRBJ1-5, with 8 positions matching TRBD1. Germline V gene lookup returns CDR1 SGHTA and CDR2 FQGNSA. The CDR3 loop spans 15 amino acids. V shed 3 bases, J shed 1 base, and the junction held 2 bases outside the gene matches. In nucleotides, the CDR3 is TGTGCCAGCAGCTTGACAGGGGAAAGCAATCAGCCCCAGCATTTT. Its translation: CASSLTGESNQPQHF.

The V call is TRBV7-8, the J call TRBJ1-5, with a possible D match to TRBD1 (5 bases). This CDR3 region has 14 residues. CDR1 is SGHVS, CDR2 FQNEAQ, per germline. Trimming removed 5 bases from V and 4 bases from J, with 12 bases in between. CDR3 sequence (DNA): TGTGCCAGCAGCGGGCGGGGGAGGAATCAGCCCCAGCATTTT. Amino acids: CASSGRGRNQPQHF. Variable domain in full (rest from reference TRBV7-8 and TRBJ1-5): GAGVSQSPRYKVAKRGQDVALRCDPISGHVSLFWYQQALGQGPEFLTYFQNEAQLDKSGLPSDRFFAERPEGSVSTLKIQRTQQEDSAVYLCASSGRGRNQPQHFGDGTRLSIL.

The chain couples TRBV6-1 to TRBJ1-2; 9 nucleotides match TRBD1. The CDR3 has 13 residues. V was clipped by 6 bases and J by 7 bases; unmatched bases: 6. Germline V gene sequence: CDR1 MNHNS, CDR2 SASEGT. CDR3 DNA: TGTGCCAGCAGCGAACAGACAGGGGGTGGCTACACCTTC. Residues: CASSEQTGGGYTF.

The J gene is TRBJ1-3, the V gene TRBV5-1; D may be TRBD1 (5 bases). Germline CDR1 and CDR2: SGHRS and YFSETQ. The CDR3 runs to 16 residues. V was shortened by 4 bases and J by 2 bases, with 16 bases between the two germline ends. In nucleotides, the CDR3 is TGCGCCAGCAGCGCTCGACGGGAGGGGCCTGGAAACACCATATATTTT. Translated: CASSARREGPGNTIYF.

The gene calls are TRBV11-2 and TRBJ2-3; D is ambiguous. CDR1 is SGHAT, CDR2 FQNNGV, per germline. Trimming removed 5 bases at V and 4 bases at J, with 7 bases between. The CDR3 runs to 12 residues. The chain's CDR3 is CASSPYADTQYF. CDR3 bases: TGTGCCAGCAGCCCCTACGCAGATACGCAGTATTTT.

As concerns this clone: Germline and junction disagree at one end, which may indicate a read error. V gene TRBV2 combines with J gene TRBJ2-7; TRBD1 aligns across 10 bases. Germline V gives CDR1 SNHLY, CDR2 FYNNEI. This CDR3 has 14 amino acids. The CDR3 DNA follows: TGTGCCAGCAGTTGGGACAGGGGCTCCTCCGAGCAGTACTTC. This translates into CASSWDRGSSEQYF.

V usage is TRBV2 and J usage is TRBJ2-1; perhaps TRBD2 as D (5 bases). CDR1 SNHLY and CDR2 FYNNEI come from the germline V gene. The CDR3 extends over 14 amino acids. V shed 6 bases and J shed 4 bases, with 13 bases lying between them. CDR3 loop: CASSERTSYNEQFF. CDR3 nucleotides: TGTGCCAGCAGCGAACGCACTAGTTACAATGAGCAGTTCTTC.

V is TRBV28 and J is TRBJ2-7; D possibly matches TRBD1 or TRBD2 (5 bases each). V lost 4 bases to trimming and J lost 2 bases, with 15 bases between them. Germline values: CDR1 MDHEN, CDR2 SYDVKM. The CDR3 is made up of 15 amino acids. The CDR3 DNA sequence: TGTGCCAGCAGTTCACCCCGGGACCACACCTACGAGCAGTACTTC. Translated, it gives CASSSPRDHTYEQYF.

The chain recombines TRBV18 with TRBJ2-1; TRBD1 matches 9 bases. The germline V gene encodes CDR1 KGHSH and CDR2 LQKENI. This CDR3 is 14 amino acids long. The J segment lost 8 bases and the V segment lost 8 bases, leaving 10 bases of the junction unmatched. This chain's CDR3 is CASHSGTGSDEQFF. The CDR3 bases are TGTGCCAGCCATTCCGGGACAGGGTCGGATGAGCAGTTCTTC.

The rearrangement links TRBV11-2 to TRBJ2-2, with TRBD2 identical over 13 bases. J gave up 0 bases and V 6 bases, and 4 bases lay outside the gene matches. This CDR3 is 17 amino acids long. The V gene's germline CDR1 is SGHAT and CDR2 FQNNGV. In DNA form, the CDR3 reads TGTGCCAGCAGTTTGACTAGCGGGGGGACGAACACCGGGGAGCTGTTTTTT. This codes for CASSLTSGGTNTGELFF.

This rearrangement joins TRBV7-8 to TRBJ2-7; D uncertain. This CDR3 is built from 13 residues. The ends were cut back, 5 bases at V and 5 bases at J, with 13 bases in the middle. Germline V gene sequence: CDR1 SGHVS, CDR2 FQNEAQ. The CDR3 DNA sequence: TGTGCCAGCAGCCCACCCCGGGTCGACGAGCAGTACTTC. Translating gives CASSPPRVDEQYF. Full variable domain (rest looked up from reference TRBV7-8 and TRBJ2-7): GAGVSQSPRYKVAKRGQDVALRCDPISGHVSLFWYQQALGQGPEFLTYFQNEAQLDKSGLPSDRFFAERPEGSVSTLKIQRTQQEDSAVYLCASSPPRVDEQYFGPGTRLTVT.

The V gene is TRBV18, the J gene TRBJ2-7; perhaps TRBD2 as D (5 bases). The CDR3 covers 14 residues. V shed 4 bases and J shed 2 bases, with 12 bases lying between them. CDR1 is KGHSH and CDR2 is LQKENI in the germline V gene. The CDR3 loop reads CASSLDFPTYEQYF. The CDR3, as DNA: TGTGCCAGCTCACTGGACTTCCCTACCTACGAGCAGTACTTC.

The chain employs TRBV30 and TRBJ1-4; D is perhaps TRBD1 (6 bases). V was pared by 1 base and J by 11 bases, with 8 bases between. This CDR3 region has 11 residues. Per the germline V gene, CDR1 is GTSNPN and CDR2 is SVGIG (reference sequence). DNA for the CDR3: TGTGCCTGGAGTGCAGGGGTTAAACTGTTTTTT. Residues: CAWSAGVKLFF. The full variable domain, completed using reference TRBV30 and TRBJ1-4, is SQTIHQWPATLVQPVGSPLSLECTVEGTSNPNLYWYRQAAGRGLQLLFYSVGIGQISSEVPQNLSASRPQDRQFILSSKKLLLSDSGFYLCAWSAGVKLFFGSGTQLSVL.

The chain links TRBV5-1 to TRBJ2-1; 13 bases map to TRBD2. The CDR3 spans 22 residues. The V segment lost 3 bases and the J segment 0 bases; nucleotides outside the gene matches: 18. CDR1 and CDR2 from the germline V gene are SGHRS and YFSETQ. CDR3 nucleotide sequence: TGCGCCAGCAGCTCACTTAAAGCACCCGGGACTAGCGGGGCAAGCTCCTACAATGAGCAGTTCTTC. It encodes CASSSLKAPGTSGASSYNEQFF.

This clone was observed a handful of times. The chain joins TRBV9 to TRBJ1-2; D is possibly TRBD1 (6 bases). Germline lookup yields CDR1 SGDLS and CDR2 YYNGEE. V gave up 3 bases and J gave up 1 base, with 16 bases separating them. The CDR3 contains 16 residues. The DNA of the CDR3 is TGTGCCAGCAGCGCAGCTAGGGGGACCCTTAACTATGGCTACACCTTC. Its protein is CASSAARGTLNYGYTF.

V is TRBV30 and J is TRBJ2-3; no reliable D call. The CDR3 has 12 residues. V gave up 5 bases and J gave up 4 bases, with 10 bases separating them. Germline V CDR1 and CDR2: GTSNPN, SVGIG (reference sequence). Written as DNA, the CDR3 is TGTGCCTGGGCCCGTAGGGCAGATACGCAGTATTTT. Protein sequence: CAWARRADTQYF. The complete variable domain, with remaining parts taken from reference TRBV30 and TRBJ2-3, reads SQTIHQWPATLVQPVGSPLSLECTVEGTSNPNLYWYRQAAGRGLQLLFYSVGIGQISSEVPQNLSASRPQDRQFILSSKKLLLSDSGFYLCAWARRADTQYFGPGTRLTVL.

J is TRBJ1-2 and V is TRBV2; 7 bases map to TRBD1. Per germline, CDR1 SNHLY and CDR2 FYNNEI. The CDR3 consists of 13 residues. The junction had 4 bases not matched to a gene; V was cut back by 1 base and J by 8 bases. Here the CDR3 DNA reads TGTGCCAGCAGTGAAGGAGGGGGCTGGGGCTACACCTTC. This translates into CASSEGGGWGYTF.

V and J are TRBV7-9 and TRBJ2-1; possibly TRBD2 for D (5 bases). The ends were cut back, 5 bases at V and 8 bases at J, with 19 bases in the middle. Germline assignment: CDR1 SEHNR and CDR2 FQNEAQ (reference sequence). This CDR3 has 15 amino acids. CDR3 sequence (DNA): TGTGCCAGCAGCCCTTCCGCGGCTAGCCGGCATGAGCAGTTCTTC. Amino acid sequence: CASSPSAASRHEQFF. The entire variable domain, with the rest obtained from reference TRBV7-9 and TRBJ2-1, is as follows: DTGVSQNPRHKITKRGQNVTFRCDPISEHNRLYWYRQTLGQGPEFLTYFQNEAQLEKSRLLSDRFSAERPKGSFSTLEIQRTEQGDSAMYLCASSPSAASRHEQFFGPGTRLTVL.

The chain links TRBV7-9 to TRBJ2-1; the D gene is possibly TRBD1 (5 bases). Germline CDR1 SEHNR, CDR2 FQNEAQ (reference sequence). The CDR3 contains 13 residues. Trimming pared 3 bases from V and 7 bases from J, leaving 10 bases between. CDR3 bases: TGTGCCAGCAGCTTCGGAAGGGGTAATGAGCAGTTCTTC. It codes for CASSFGRGNEQFF.